This note documents a single T cell receptor beta chain sequence. The sample comes from a study of blood T cell repertoires in COVID-19. The wider study: Samples of COVID-19 (acute and convalescent) were obtained from the United States, Italy and Spain. Sources were T cells, B-cell-depleted T cells, or PBMCs; the material itself was cDNA or gDNA.

Using immunoSEQ multiplex PCR, the repertoire was profiled, and TCRdb retains in-frame clones only, with some absent. This table has roughly 360,000 clones, more than 75% appearing once. The study assigned cohorts using participant-reported clinical history. Either two negative PCRs, clearance, or symptom resolution qualified Cohort 3 donors as recovered. The ends lost 2 bases at V and 7 bases at J; junction bases unmatched: 3. The CDR3 runs 14 residues. Germline V gene lookup returns CDR1 SGHTA and CDR2 FQGNSA. This clonotype was sampled from a man between 25 and 39 years old who had recovered from COVID-19. Sequencing input: PBMCs or T cells enriched from blood (not recorded which). The gene calls are TRBV7-2 and TRBJ2-2; 8 bases agree with TRBD1. The CDR3 DNA reads TGTGCCAGCAGCTTATCAGGGGGCAACGGGGAGCTGTTTTTT. This codes for CASSLSGGNGELFF. Full variable domain (rest looked up from reference TRBV7-2 and TRBJ2-2): GAGVSQSPSNKVTEKGKDVELRCDPISGHTALYWYRQSLGQGLEFLIYFQGNSAPDKSGLPSDRFSAERTGGSVSTLTIQRTQQEDSAVYLCASSLSGGNGELFFGEGSRLTVL.